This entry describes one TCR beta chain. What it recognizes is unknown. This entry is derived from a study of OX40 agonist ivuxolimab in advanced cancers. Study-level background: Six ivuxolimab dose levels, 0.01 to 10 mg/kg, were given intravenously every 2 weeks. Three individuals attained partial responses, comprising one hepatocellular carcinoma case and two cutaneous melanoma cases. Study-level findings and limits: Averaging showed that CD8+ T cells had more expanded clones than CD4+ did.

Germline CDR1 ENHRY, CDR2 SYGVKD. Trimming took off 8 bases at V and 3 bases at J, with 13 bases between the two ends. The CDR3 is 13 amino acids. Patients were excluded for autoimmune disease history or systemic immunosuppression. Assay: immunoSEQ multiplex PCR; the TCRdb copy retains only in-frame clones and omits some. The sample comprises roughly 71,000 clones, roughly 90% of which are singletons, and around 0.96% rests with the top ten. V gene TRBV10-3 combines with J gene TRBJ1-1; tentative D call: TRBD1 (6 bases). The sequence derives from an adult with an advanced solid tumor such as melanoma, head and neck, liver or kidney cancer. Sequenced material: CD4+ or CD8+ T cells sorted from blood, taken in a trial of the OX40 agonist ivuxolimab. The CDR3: CAIRTARDTEAFF. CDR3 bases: TGTGCCATCCGGACAGCAAGGGACACTGAAGCTTTCTTT.